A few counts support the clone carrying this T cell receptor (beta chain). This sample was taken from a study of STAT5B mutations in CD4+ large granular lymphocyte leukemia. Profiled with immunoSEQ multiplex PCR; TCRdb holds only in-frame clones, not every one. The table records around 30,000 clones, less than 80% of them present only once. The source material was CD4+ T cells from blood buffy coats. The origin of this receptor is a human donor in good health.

The CDR3 bases are TGTGCCAGCAATGGGGTGGGCACAGATACGCAGTATTTT. It yields the protein CASNGVGTDTQYF. The chain is built from TRBV2 and TRBJ2-3; D uncertain. Germline CDR1 reads SNHLY; CDR2 reads FYNNEI. V was clipped by 7 bases and J by 1 base, with 9 bases between them. The CDR3 runs 13 residues.